This T cell receptor beta chain appears in the sequencing data of a study of blood T cell repertoires in COVID-19 (TCRdb year 2020). Regarding the complete study: Samples from collaborators originated in the United States, Italy and Spain and spanned both the acute and convalescent phases of COVID-19. The prospective study material was composed of cDNA or gDNA derived from T cells, B-cell-depleted T cells, or PBMCs. Deeply sampled blood TCRbeta repertoires from subjects exposed to, actively infected with, or recovered from COVID-19 were included in the dataset. The repertoires were made available in a free public database intended to serve as a resource for research on the immune response to SARS-CoV-2. Samples came from the ongoing ImmuneRACE study (first 160 participants) plus 1,254 subjects from 6 global collaborators. Nearly every sample came with metadata listing a de-identified subject ID, COVID-19 status, age in years and sex. Where available, HLA class I and class II types were taken from metadata supplied by the sample provider and were not determined by assay-based typing. What the study reported, not specific to this receptor: The quantity of clinical and demographic metadata differed by source and by participant and was supplied without curation.

Collaborating institutions collected whole blood in K2EDTA tubes following their own protocols. For TCRbeta analysis, collaborators shipped samples as frozen whole blood, isolated PBMCs, or DNA extracted from either of those sample types. TCRbeta CDR3 regions were amplified from genomic DNA by means of the immunoSEQ Assay, a bias-controlled multiplex PCR. For the original study's pipeline: Nucleated cell counts per sample were estimated from amplification of reference gene primers within the assay. Sequence reads were collapsed and filtered to measure the absolute abundance of every unique TCRbeta CDR3 rearrangement. For each sample, productive Simpson clonality was calculated as the square root of Simpson's diversity index across productive rearrangements. TCRdb re-hosts the immuneACCESS table, in-frame sequences only. Its copies lack some clones; in the studies checked, an unresolved V gene accounts for under half of them, and the cause for the rest is not known. That table gives V, J and clone size, and the DNA gave D and trimming. A total of about 200,000 clones appear in this sample, about 79% of them only once. The ten largest clones take up 13% of the sample.

Based on the germline V gene, the CDR1 and CDR2 sequences are SGHTA and FQGNSA. The junction carries 18 bases between V and J, which are trimmed by 5 bases and 5 bases respectively. The CDR3 starts with the cysteine, ends with the phenylalanine, and has 15 residues. The read is trimmed to its CDR3 DNA, 45 bases read in frame from base 1. Of note for this clone: It has no known antigen specificity. The sample holds no much larger clone one base away, and base qualities are not on file.

This clonotype originated in a human donor in a cohort sampled during active COVID-19. The chain couples TRBV7-2 to TRBJ2-5; TRBD2 is a weak D gene call, 5 bases matching. The specimen sequenced was peripheral blood. The CDR3 reads CASSPTSGSGETQYF. The nucleotide sequence is TGTGCCAGCAGCCCGACGTCGGGGTCAGGCGAGACCCAGTACTTC.